This entry features one T cell receptor beta chain sequence. The antigen is not known. Assay used: immunoSEQ multiplex PCR; TCRdb lists only in-frame clones, some missing. The repertoire holds approximately 65,000 clones, with 80% to 95% as singletons. Sorting of unstimulated PBMCs yielded separate CD3+CD4+ and CD3+CD8+ fractions. This sample was taken from a study of T cell clones after liver transplantation. In the study overall: TCRbeta sequencing after a pre-transplant mixed lymphocyte reaction identified graft-donor-reactive clones, later tracked in post-transplant blood.

Study-wide results and caveats: Compared with third party-reactive sequences, donor-reactive ones declined more, independent of withdrawal success.

Germline CDR1 reads MNHNS; CDR2 reads SASEGT. CDR3 length equals 15 residues. V lost 8 bases and J lost 0, with 14 bases in between. This TCR was recovered from a human patient who received a liver transplant. Some T cells may originate from the graft donor. This sequence joins TRBV6-1 and TRBJ1-5; D uncertain. Sequenced here: CD4+ T cells from blood, sampled approximately 26 months after liver transplant. The DNA for the CDR3 is TGTGCCAGCTCCTCACTACCTAATAGCAATCAGCCCCAGCATTTT. Translation gives CASSSLPNSNQPQHF.